The present T cell receptor beta chain was sequenced within a study of shared clonotypes between healthy human individuals. TCRdb keeps only in-frame clones here, not all; method: immunoSEQ multiplex PCR. The sample contains about 600,000 clones, less than 98% of which appear only once. This clone has more than one count but fewer than ten. Its matching antigen is unknown. With 0 bases removed from V and 4 bases from J, the gap between germline ends came to 9 bases. The CDR3 sequence is 14 residues long. Germline V gives CDR1 SEHNR, CDR2 FQNEAQ (reference sequence). Study conclusions and caveats: Generation of non-shared clonotypes was less probable than generation of clonotypes shared by all four donors. Estimated richness values were generally larger in naive subsets than in memory subsets.

V and J are TRBV7-9 and TRBJ1-1; TRBD1 is a possible D gene (5 bases). The sequence was obtained from a woman aged 30 to 39 in good health. The sequencing input was naive CD4+ T cells sorted from blood. The subset here: CD45RA+ positively selected. CDR3 loop: CASSLAGDLTEAFF. In DNA form, the CDR3 reads TGTGCCAGCAGCTTAGCCGGGGACCTCACTGAAGCTTTCTTT.